This is a list of T cell receptor beta chains from one sample in a study of blood T cell repertoires in COVID-19. Profiling relied on immunoSEQ multiplex PCR, and the TCRdb table lists in-frame clones only, not all of them. This table holds about 140,000 clones, 70% to 85% found once. The sequenced sample was peripheral blood. The receptors come from a man in his sixties with active or convalescent COVID-19. The CDR3 runs from the conserved cysteine through the conserved F or W. The D gene is left open where the match is weak. Some rows mark clone size as missing; the rest say once, few, many or name a class of expanded clone.

TRBV5-8	NA	TRBJ1-1	once	CASSFHGGTEAFF	TGTGCCAGCAGCTTCCATGGAGGCACTGAAGCTTTCTTT
TRBV18	TRBD1	TRBJ1-1	NA	CASSRSRDRAEAFF	TGTGCCAGCTCACGGTCCCGGGACAGGGCTGAAGCTTTCTTT
TRBV5-6	NA	TRBJ2-1	NA	CASSPSYNEQFF	TGTGCCAGCAGTCCCAGCTACAATGAGCAGTTCTTC
TRBV4-1	NA	TRBJ2-4	NA	CASSQVGRLAKNIQYF	TGCGCCAGCAGCCAAGTGGGCCGGCTAGCCAAAAACATTCAGTACTTC
TRBV11-2	TRBD2	TRBJ2-1	NA	CASSLGGRLAGYNEQFF	TGTGCCAGCAGCCTAGGCGGTCGCCTAGCGGGCTACAATGAGCAGTTCTTC
TRBV28	NA	TRBJ1-1	NA	CASTKKPGNTEAFF	TGTGCCAGCACAAAAAAACCAGGGAACACTGAAGCTTTCTTT
TRBV27	TRBD1	TRBJ1-5	NA	CASSQKQGNGLQPQHF	TGTGCCAGCAGTCAAAAACAGGGGAATGGCCTTCAGCCCCAGCATTTT
TRBV30	NA	TRBJ2-6	NA	CAWRERPGGANVLTF	TGTGCCTGGAGGGAGCGGCCTGGCGGGGCCAACGTCCTGACTTTC
TRBV2	TRBD2	TRBJ2-3	NA	CASSENPSGGRTDTQYF	TGTGCCAGCAGCGAAAACCCGAGCGGGGGGCGAACAGATACGCAGTATTTT
TRBV30	NA	TRBJ1-3	NA	CALNRNTGNTIYF	TGTGCCTTGAACAGGAATACTGGAAACACCATATATTTT
TRBV9	TRBD2	TRBJ2-5	once	CASSVVGTITSGARPSQETQYF	TGTGCCAGCAGCGTAGTAGGGACAATAACTAGCGGCGCTCGACCGTCCCAAGAGACCCAGTACTTC
TRBV18	NA	TRBJ1-3	NA	CASSPSTASSGNTIYF	TGTGCCAGCTCACCCTCGACAGCGAGCTCTGGAAACACCATATATTTT
TRBV4-3	TRBD1	TRBJ1-1	once	CASSQESVHTGDHEAFF	TGCGCCAGCAGCCAAGAATCGGTCCACACAGGGGACCATGAAGCTTTCTTT
TRBV24-1	TRBD2	TRBJ2-1	NA	CATSETSGTSSYNEQFF	TGTGCCACCAGTGAAACTAGCGGGACTAGCTCCTACAATGAGCAGTTCTTC
TRBV24-1	NA	TRBJ2-3	NA	CATSDLRGIGTDTQYF	TGTGCCACCAGTGATTTGCGGGGGATAGGCACAGATACGCAGTATTTT
TRBV18	NA	TRBJ2-5	once	CASSPTPHGTQYF	TGTGCCAGCTCACCAACCCCCCACGGGACCCAGTACTTC
TRBV3-1/TRBV3-2	NA	TRBJ2-3	NA	CASSPDSQRDTQYF	TGTGCCAGCAGCCCGGACAGTCAGAGGGATACGCAGTATTTT
TRBV14	NA	TRBJ2-2	NA	CASSQELTGELFF	TGTGCCAGCAGCCAAGAACTCACCGGGGAGCTGTTTTTT
TRBV27	NA	TRBJ2-3	NA	CASSFPGHSSTDTQYF	TGTGCCAGCAGTTTCCCAGGGCATTCTAGCACAGATACGCAGTATTTT
TRBV18	TRBD2	TRBJ2-1	NA	CASSPSGRRGNEQFF	TGTGCCAGCTCACCGAGCGGGAGGAGGGGCAATGAGCAGTTCTTC
TRBV28	NA	TRBJ1-5	NA	CASLSGNQPQHF	TGTGCCAGCCTGTCGGGCAATCAGCCCCAGCATTTT
TRBV18	NA	TRBJ2-3	NA	CASSHGTHSTDTQYF	TGTGCCAGCTCACACGGGACACATAGCACAGATACGCAGTATTTT
TRBV6-5	TRBD1	TRBJ1-4	once	CASTNDRGGYEKLFF	TGTGCCAGCACTAACGACAGGGGCGGTTATGAAAAACTGTTTTTT
TRBV7-2	NA	TRBJ2-3	NA	CASSRFMAPSTDTQYF	TGTGCCAGCAGCCGTTTTATGGCTCCGAGCACAGATACGCAGTATTTT
TRBV12-3/TRBV12-4	NA	TRBJ2-5	NA	CASSLYTVRTQYF	TGTGCCAGCAGTTTATACACCGTCAGGACCCAGTACTTC
TRBV10-3	TRBD1	TRBJ1-2	NA	CAINAPGQGDYGYTF	TGTGCCATCAATGCTCCGGGACAGGGGGACTATGGCTACACCTTC
TRBV3-1/TRBV3-2	TRBD2	TRBJ2-1	NA	CASSQGLAGGKNSYNEQFF	TGTGCCAGCAGCCAAGGACTAGCGGGGGGGAAAAACTCCTACAATGAGCAGTTCTTC
TRBV19	TRBD1	TRBJ1-6	NA	CASSTGTDSNSPLHF	TGTGCCAGTAGCACCGGGACAGACAGTAATTCACCCCTCCACTTT
TRBV15	TRBD1	TRBJ1-2	few	CATSDRGRSYYGYTF	TGTGCCACCAGCGACAGGGGGCGATCTTACTATGGCTACACCTTC
TRBV7-9	TRBD1	TRBJ2-7	NA	CASSFIQGVPSYEQYF	TGTGCCAGCAGCTTCATACAGGGGGTTCCCTCCTACGAGCAGTACTTC
TRBV30	NA	TRBJ1-1	NA	CAWTPQGRTEAFF	TGTGCCTGGACACCCCAGGGGCGCACTGAAGCTTTCTTT
TRBV13	TRBD2	TRBJ2-1	NA	CASSLFLGLEELGTYNEQFF	TGTGCCAGCAGCTTATTTTTGGGACTAGAAGAATTGGGTACCTACAATGAGCAGTTCTTC
TRBV7-8	NA	TRBJ2-2	NA	CASSSTYTGELFF	TGTGCCAGCAGCTCCACTTACACCGGGGAGCTGTTTTTT
TRBV4-3	NA	TRBJ2-3	once	CASSQGSGTDTQYF	TGCGCCAGCAGCCAAGGGTCTGGGACTGATACGCAGTATTTT
TRBV4-3	NA	TRBJ2-1	NA	CASSQVVPVAGISYNEQFF	TGCGCCAGCAGCCAAGTTGTTCCGGTGGCGGGGATCTCCTACAATGAGCAGTTCTTC
TRBV4-1	NA	TRBJ2-7	few	CASSQFQDEQYF	TGCGCCAGCAGCCAATTCCAGGACGAGCAGTACTTC
TRBV7-2	NA	TRBJ2-7	NA	CASSLRSGENYEQYF	TGTGCCAGCAGCTTAAGGTCAGGGGAAAACTACGAGCAGTACTTC
TRBV11-3	TRBD1	TRBJ2-7	NA	CASSTGQANYEQYF	TGTGCCAGCAGCACGGGACAGGCAAACTACGAGCAGTACTTC
TRBV5-1	NA	TRBJ2-2	NA	CASSLGSRTGELFF	TGCGCCAGCAGCTTGGGTAGTCGGACCGGGGAGCTGTTTTTT
TRBV3-1/TRBV3-2	NA	TRBJ1-2	few	CASSKGPGTNYGYTF	TGTGCCAGCAGCAAAGGGCCGGGAACTAACTATGGCTACACCTTC
TRBV4-3	NA	TRBJ2-3	NA	CASSGGSTDTQYF	TGCGCCAGCAGTGGGGGGAGCACAGATACGCAGTATTTT
TRBV7-2	TRBD1	TRBJ1-6	NA	CASSPGTENSPLHF	TGTGCCAGCAGCCCCGGGACAGAGAATTCACCCCTCCACTTT
TRBV19	TRBD1	TRBJ1-2	NA	CASSPQGAPNYGYTF	TGTGCCAGTAGTCCCCAGGGGGCGCCTAACTATGGCTACACCTTC
TRBV18	NA	TRBJ1-3	NA	CASSQGGDSGNTIYF	TGTGCCAGCTCGCAGGGAGGGGACTCTGGAAACACCATATATTTT
TRBV19	NA	TRBJ1-2	NA	CASSIGSGDGYTF	TGTGCCAGTAGTATTGGGTCAGGGGATGGCTACACCTTC
TRBV4-3	NA	TRBJ2-3	NA	CASSQASASSTDTQYF	TGCGCCAGCAGCCAAGCTAGCGCCTCTAGCACAGATACGCAGTATTTT
TRBV7-2	NA	TRBJ2-7	NA	CASSLPQYSYEQYF	TGTGCCAGCAGCTTACCCCAGTATTCCTACGAGCAGTACTTC
TRBV19	NA	TRBJ1-5	NA	CASSINSYGRRQPQHF	TGTGCCAGTAGTATAAATAGTTACGGCAGGCGTCAGCCCCAGCATTTT
TRBV24-1	TRBD2	TRBJ2-1	few	CATRGSGTTGTSGIYNEQFF	TGTGCCACCAGGGGGTCCGGGACAACCGGGACTAGCGGGATTTACAATGAGCAGTTCTTC
TRBV20-1	TRBD1	TRBJ1-5	NA	CSASIGTAPGSNQPQHF	TGCAGTGCTAGTATAGGGACAGCTCCTGGAAGCAATCAGCCCCAGCATTTT
TRBV30	NA	TRBJ1-3	NA	CAWSVLVRGNTIYF	TGTGCCTGGAGTGTACTCGTCCGCGGAAACACCATATATTTT
TRBV7-2	NA	TRBJ2-5	NA	CASSLKGQGETQYF	TGTGCCAGCAGCTTAAAGGGGCAGGGAGAGACCCAGTACTTC
TRBV6-2/TRBV6-3	NA	TRBJ2-1	NA	CASSFGPGAANEQFF	TGTGCCAGCAGTTTCGGACCGGGAGCCGCCAATGAGCAGTTCTTC
TRBV2	NA	TRBJ1-6	NA	CASKDGNSPLHF	TGTGCCAGCAAAGACGGGAATTCACCCCTCCACTTT
TRBV5-6	NA	TRBJ2-1	NA	CASSPVRGISPNEQFF	TGTGCCAGCAGCCCGGTTCGCGGTATTAGCCCGAATGAGCAGTTCTTC
TRBV11-2	NA	TRBJ1-3	NA	CASSSLLGVPGNTIYF	TGTGCCAGCAGCAGCTTATTGGGAGTGCCCGGAAACACCATATATTTT